A single TCR beta chain is shown here with its context. Its specificity is not known. Only in-frame clones appear in the TCRdb table, and some are missing; sequencing was by immunoSEQ multiplex PCR. Here the sample spans over 400,000 clones, 89% being singletons. This specimen belongs to a study of Ad26.COV2.S vaccination and SARS-CoV-2 variants. Study-level results: Non-spike TCR breadth showed similarity between vaccine and placebo recipients.

The CDR3 consists of 16 residues. V shed 0 bases and J shed 6 bases, with 17 bases lying between them. Germline CDR1 and CDR2: MNHEY and SVGAGI. Regarding treatment: approximately 18 received Ad26.COV2.S at low or high dose, single or two shots; about 5 received placebo; per-sample allocation not given. It was on day 63 after the first vaccine or placebo injection that samples were taken. The chain uses TRBV6-5 and TRBJ2-5, with D possibly being TRBD1 or TRBD2 (6 bases each). Here the sequenced sample was peripheral blood, taken in a trial of Ad26.COV2.S vaccine versus placebo. This sequence was found in a person aged 18-65 years who received the Ad26.COV2.S COVID-19 vaccine or a placebo. The CDR3 spells CASSYSSGALLKTQYF. In nucleotides, the CDR3 is TGTGCCAGCAGTTACTCTTCGGGGGCGCTTCTCAAGACCCAGTACTTC.